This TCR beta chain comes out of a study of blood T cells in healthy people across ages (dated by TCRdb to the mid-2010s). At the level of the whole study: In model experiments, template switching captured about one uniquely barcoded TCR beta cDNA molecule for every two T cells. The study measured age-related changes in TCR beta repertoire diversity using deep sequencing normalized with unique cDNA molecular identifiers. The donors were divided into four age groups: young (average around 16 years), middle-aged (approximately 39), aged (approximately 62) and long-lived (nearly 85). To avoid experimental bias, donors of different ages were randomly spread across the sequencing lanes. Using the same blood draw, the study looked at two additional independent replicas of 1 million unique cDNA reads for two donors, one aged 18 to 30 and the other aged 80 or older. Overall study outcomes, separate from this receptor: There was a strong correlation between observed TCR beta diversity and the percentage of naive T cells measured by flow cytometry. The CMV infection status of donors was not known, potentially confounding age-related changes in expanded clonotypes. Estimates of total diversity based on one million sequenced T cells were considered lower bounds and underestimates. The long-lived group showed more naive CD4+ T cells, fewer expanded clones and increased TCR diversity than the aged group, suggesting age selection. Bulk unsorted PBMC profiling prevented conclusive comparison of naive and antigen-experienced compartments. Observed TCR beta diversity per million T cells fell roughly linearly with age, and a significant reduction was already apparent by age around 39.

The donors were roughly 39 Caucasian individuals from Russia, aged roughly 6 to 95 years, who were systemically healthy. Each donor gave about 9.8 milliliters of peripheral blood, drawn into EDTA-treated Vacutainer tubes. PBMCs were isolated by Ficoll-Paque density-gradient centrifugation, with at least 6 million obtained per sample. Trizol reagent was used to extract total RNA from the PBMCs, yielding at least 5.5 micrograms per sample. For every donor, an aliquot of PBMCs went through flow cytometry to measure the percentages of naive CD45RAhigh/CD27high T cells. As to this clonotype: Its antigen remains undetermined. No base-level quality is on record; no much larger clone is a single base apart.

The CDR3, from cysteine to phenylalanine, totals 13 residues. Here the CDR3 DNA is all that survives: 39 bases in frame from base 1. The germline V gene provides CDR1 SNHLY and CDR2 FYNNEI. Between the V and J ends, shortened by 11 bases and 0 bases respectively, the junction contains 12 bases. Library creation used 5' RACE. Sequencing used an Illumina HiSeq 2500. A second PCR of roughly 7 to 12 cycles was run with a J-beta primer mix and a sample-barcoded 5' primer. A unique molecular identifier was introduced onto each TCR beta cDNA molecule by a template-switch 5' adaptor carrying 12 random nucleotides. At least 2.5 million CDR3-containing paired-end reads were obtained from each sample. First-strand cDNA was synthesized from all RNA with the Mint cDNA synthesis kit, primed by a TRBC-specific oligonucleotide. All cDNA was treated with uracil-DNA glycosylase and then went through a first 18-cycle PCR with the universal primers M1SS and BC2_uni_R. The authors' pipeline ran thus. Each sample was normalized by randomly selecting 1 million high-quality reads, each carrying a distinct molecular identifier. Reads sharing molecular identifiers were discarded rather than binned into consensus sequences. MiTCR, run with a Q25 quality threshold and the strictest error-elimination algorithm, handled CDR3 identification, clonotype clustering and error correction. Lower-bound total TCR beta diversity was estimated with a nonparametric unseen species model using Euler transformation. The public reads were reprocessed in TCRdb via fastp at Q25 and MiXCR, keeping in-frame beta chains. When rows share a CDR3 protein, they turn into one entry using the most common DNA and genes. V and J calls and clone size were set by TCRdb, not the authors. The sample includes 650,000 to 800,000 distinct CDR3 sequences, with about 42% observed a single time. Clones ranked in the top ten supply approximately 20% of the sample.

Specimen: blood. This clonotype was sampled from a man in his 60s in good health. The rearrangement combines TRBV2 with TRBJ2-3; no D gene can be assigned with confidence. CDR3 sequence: CAHQTGSTDTQYF. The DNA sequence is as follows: TGTGCCCACCAGACTGGTAGCACAGATACGCAGTATTTT.